This T cell receptor (beta chain) was identified during a study of OX40 agonist ivuxolimab in advanced cancers. Study in general: The dose-escalation group included hepatocellular carcinoma, melanoma, renal cell carcinoma and head and neck cancer. Earlier anti-PD-1, anti-PD-L1 or anti-CTLA-4 therapy was permitted; around 40% had received some.

V was cut by 2 bases and J by 3 bases, with 14 bases left in between. Germline CDR1 LNHDA, CDR2 SQIVND (reference sequence). The CDR3 consists of 15 residues. TCRdb's table, derived via immunoSEQ multiplex PCR, lists solely in-frame clones and lacks some. The data hold tens of thousands of clones, with around 89% observed a single time. This clone was detected only once. The antigen remains unidentified. Study outcomes and limitations: Normalized T-cell clonal expansion was also low in a subset of nonresponders. Clonal expansion was seen in CD4+ and CD8+ blood T cells by week 6 at 0.1 to 3.0 mg/kg.

The chain has TRBV19 and TRBJ2-7; possibly TRBD1 or TRBD2 for D (5 bases each). This sample comprised CD4+ or CD8+ T cells sorted from blood, obtained in a trial of the OX40 agonist ivuxolimab. The receptor was derived from an adult with an advanced solid tumor such as melanoma, head and neck, liver or kidney cancer. DNA for the CDR3: TGTGCCAGTAGTATACATGACGGGGCAGGCTACGAGCAGTACTTC. It specifies CASSIHDGAGYEQYF.